A single sample gave rise to the 26 T cell receptor beta chains below, sequenced in a study of blood T cell repertoires in COVID-19. The repertoire was sequenced with immunoSEQ multiplex PCR; TCRdb's copy has only in-frame clones and lacks some. The repertoire holds approximately 74,000 clones, roughly 86% seen once, with about 1.9% in the top ten. The sequenced sample consisted of peripheral blood. These receptors originate from an older woman with acute or convalescent COVID-19.

This clone was seen a handful of times. The V and J genes are TRBV7-3 and TRBJ1-2, with unresolved D. V lost 5 bases and J lost 3, with 16 bases in between. The CDR3 spans 15 residues. Looked up from germline, CDR1 is SGHTA and CDR2 is FQGTGA. The CDR3 nucleotides are TGTGCCAGCAGCCGAGGGCCAGGCGAGGACTATGGCTACACCTTC. Translating gives CASSRGPGEDYGYTF. Full variable domain (missing parts from reference TRBV7-3 and TRBJ1-2): GAGVSQTPSNKVTEKGKYVELRCDPISGHTALYWYRQSLGQGPEFLIYFQGTGAADDSGLPNDRFFAVRPEGSVSTLKIQRTERGDSAVYLCASSRGPGEDYGYTFGSGTRLTVV.

This chain links TRBV7-2 with TRBJ2-3; 8 bases are shared with TRBD2. The CDR3 is 15 amino acids. V lost 5 bases, J lost 4 bases, and 8 bases stayed unmatched. Per germline, CDR1 SGHTA and CDR2 FQGNSA. Written as DNA, the CDR3 is TGTGCCAGCAGCGCCGGGACTAGTCAAGCAGATACGCAGTATTTT. This encodes CASSAGTSQADTQYF. The full variable domain, completed using reference TRBV7-2 and TRBJ2-3, is GAGVSQSPSNKVTEKGKDVELRCDPISGHTALYWYRQSLGQGLEFLIYFQGNSAPDKSGLPSDRFSAERTGGSVSTLTIQRTQQEDSAVYLCASSAGTSQADTQYFGPGTRLTVL.

The chain carries TRBV28 and TRBJ2-7; 9 nucleotides align to TRBD2. There are 16 residues in the CDR3. The V and J ends lost 4 bases and 1 base, in that order; junction bases with no gene match: 8. Germline V gene lookup returns CDR1 MDHEN and CDR2 SYDVKM. CDR3 DNA: TGTGCCAGCAGTTCTGGGTCGCGGGGGGGGTCCTACGAGCAGTACTTC. This codes for CASSSGSRGGSYEQYF.

This clone has just one count. The CDR3 region has the DNA TGCGCCAGCAGCCAAGATATAGGACTAGCGGGGGGGTCTTTGGATACGCAGTATTTT. This sequence encodes CASSQDIGLAGGSLDTQYF. The rearrangement uses TRBV4-1 and TRBJ2-3, with 15 bases identical to TRBD2. The CDR3 consists of 19 residues. Trimming took 0 bases from V and 6 from J; bases not matched to a gene: 10. Germline V gene data show CDR1 as MGHRA and CDR2 as YSYEKL.

V usage is TRBV12-3 or TRBV12-4 and J usage is TRBJ1-1, with 8 bases matching TRBD1. The CDR3 consists of 13 residues. Trimming cost V 4 bases and J 3 bases; bases outside gene matches: 1. The CDR3 region has the DNA TGTGCCAGCAGTTCACAGGGGGACACTGAAGCTTTCTTT. Its translation: CASSSQGDTEAFF.

The V and J genes are TRBV5-1 and TRBJ2-3; 7 nucleotides align to TRBD1. Trimming cost V 4 bases and J 3 bases; bases outside gene matches: 8. Germline CDR1 is SGHRS and CDR2 is YFSETQ. CDR3 length: 15 amino acids. CDR3 amino acids: CASSTTGVETDTQYF. The CDR3 coding sequence is TGCGCCAGCAGCACAACAGGGGTGGAAACAGATACGCAGTATTTT.

This chain links TRBV29-1 with TRBJ1-2; tentatively, D is TRBD1 (6 bases). The V gene lost 7 bases and the J gene lost 7 bases, with 22 bases spanning the gap. Germline CDR1 is SQVTM and CDR2 is ANQGSEA. The CDR3 has 14 residues. The CDR3 DNA sequence: TGCAGCGGGGGGCGACAGACCTCTGGGGCTGGCTACACCTTC. Translation: CSGGRQTSGAGYTF.

This rearrangement joins TRBV28 to TRBJ2-3; D ambiguous. V lost 2 bases, J lost 8 bases, and 8 bases lay in between. The CDR3 totals 12 residues. From germline, CDR1 is MDHEN and CDR2 SYDVKM. In nucleotides, the CDR3 is TGTGCCAGCAGTTTACTCCCGGGTACGCAGTATTTT. It codes for CASSLLPGTQYF.

J is TRBJ1-4 and V is TRBV28, with D perhaps matching TRBD1 (6 bases). This CDR3 comprises 13 residues. The V end was cut by 6 bases, the J end by 4 bases, with 9 bases between. From germline, CDR1 is MDHEN and CDR2 SYDVKM. CDR3 nucleotides: TGTGCCAGCAGGGGGGCCCTTAATGAAAAACTGTTTTTT. Residues: CASRGALNEKLFF.

V is TRBV7-2 and J is TRBJ1-5, with D possibly TRBD1 on 6 matching bases. Trimming removed 6 bases at V and 4 bases at J, with 10 bases between. This CDR3 is 13 amino acids long. Germline V CDR1 and CDR2: SGHTA, FQGNSA. For the CDR3, the DNA is TGTGCCAGCAGAGGACAGTGGAATCAGCCCCAGCATTTT. Residues: CASRGQWNQPQHF.

The chain joins TRBV28 to TRBJ1-1; 8 positions match TRBD1. The J segment lost 5 bases and the V segment lost 2 bases, leaving 4 bases of the junction unmatched. Germline lookup yields CDR1 MDHEN and CDR2 SYDVKM. The CDR3 runs 14 residues. This CDR3 reads CASSLLRGRTEAFF. The DNA for the CDR3 is TGTGCCAGCAGTTTACTCAGGGGGCGGACTGAAGCTTTCTTT.

The V gene is TRBV3-1 (or the pseudogene TRBV3-2), the J gene TRBJ2-1, with D perhaps matching TRBD2 (5 bases). The V end lost 1 base, the J end lost 3 bases, and 10 bases lay between the germline ends. This CDR3 comprises 15 residues. The germline V gene encodes CDR1 LGHDT and CDR2 YNNKEL (reference sequence). The CDR3 protein is CASSQGGLHYNEQFF. The CDR3 nucleotides are TGTGCCAGCAGCCAAGGAGGGCTACACTACAATGAGCAGTTCTTC.

This clone has only one observation. V usage is TRBV5-5 and J usage is TRBJ2-1; D perhaps matches TRBD2 (5 bases). V was clipped by 4 bases and J by 8 bases, with 19 bases between them. The CDR3 loop spans 15 amino acids. CDR1 and CDR2 (germline): SGHKS, YYEKEE (reference sequence). CDR3 coding DNA: TGTGCCAGCAGCCCAGACGGGATTTTAATAGATGAGCAGTTCTTC. Protein: CASSPDGILIDEQFF.

The V and J genes are TRBV11-2 and TRBJ2-7, with D tentatively TRBD2 (6 bases). Germline V lookup: CDR1 SGHAT, CDR2 FQNNGV. The germline V and J ends were trimmed by 5 bases and 6 bases, with 20 bases remaining between them. This CDR3 has 15 residues. CDR3 in amino acids: CASSRDGGGLAEQYF. CDR3 sequence (DNA): TGTGCCAGCAGCCGGGACGGTGGAGGGTTAGCCGAGCAGTACTTC.

The rearrangement uses TRBV7-9 and TRBJ1-6; D is uncertain. Looked up from germline, CDR1 is SEHNR and CDR2 is FQNEAQ (reference sequence). The length of the CDR3 is 15 residues. V dropped 5 bases and J dropped 7 bases, with 15 bases sitting between them. The CDR3 bases are TGTGCCAGCAGCCCATCGGACTTAGGGAATTCACCCCTCCACTTT. It codes for CASSPSDLGNSPLHF. Complete variable domain (other parts from reference TRBV7-9 and TRBJ1-6): DTGVSQNPRHKITKRGQNVTFRCDPISEHNRLYWYRQTLGQGPEFLTYFQNEAQLEKSRLLSDRFSAERPKGSFSTLEIQRTEQGDSAMYLCASSPSDLGNSPLHFGNGTRLTVT.

The chain joins TRBV19 to TRBJ2-5, with D perhaps TRBD2 (7 bases). The length of the CDR3 is 13 residues. Germline V gene sequence: CDR1 LNHDA, CDR2 SQIVND (reference sequence). The V end was cut by 4 bases, the J end by 5 bases, with 11 bases between. CDR3 region: CASSNREGETQYF. Written as DNA, the CDR3 is TGTGCCAGTAGTAACAGGGAGGGGGAGACCCAGTACTTC. The full variable domain, rest sourced from reference TRBV19 and TRBJ2-5, is DGGITQSPKYLFRKEGQNVTLSCEQNLNHDAMYWYRQDPGQGLRLIYYSQIVNDFQKGDIAEGYSVSREKKESFPLTVTSAQKNPTAFYLCASSNREGETQYFGPGTRLLVL.

The rearrangement uses TRBV9 and TRBJ2-2; weak D call: TRBD2 (6 bases). Germline loops: CDR1 SGDLS, CDR2 YYNGEE. Trimming took off 4 bases at V and 2 bases at J, with 12 bases between the two ends. The CDR3 is made up of 15 amino acids. CDR3 region: CASSNSGLNTGELFF. The CDR3 nucleotides read TGTGCCAGCAGCAATAGCGGTCTTAACACCGGGGAGCTGTTTTTT.

This clone appeared a few times. The J gene is TRBJ2-3, the V gene TRBV21-1; the D call of TRBD1 is as the table states it, not checked on the DNA. TRBV21-1 corresponds to a pseudogene. This CDR3 region has 18 residues. The CDR3 sequence is CASSNNTVCRPGTDTQYF. CDR3 sequence (DNA): TGTGCCAGCAGCAATAACACAGTTTGCCGCCCAGGCACAGATACGCAGTATTTT.

Notes on this clone: Other DNA sequences from this sample encode an identical CDR3 as well. J is TRBJ1-1 and V is TRBV5-1, with a weak D call TRBD1 (5 bases). This CDR3 region has 13 residues. The germline V and J ends were trimmed by 1 base and 5 bases, with 9 bases remaining between them. Germline V CDR1 and CDR2: SGHRS, YFSETQ. The CDR3 nucleotides read TGCGCCAGCAGCTTGACAGGCCGGACTGAAGCTTTCTTT. As protein: CASSLTGRTEAFF. Together with reference TRBV5-1 and TRBJ1-1, the CDR3 gives the full variable domain: KAGVTQTPRYLIKTRGQQVTLSCSPISGHRSVSWYQQTPGQGLQFLFEYFSETQRNKGNFPGRFSGRQFSNSRSEMNVSTLELGDSALYLCASSLTGRTEAFFGQGTRLTVV.

This clone was seen only once. The chain couples TRBV14 to TRBJ2-2; D gene uncertain. With 2 bases removed from V and 6 bases from J, the gap between germline ends came to 10 bases. The CDR3 extends over 14 amino acids. Germline V lookup: CDR1 SGHDN, CDR2 FVKESK. CDR3 loop: CASSQLGLAGELFF. CDR3 DNA sequence: TGTGCCAGCAGCCAACTGGGCCTGGCCGGGGAGCTGTTTTTT.

The chain employs TRBV7-9 and TRBJ1-3; D perhaps matches TRBD1 (5 bases). The germline V gene encodes CDR1 SEHNR and CDR2 FQNEAQ (reference sequence). Trimming took 3 bases from V and 6 from J, leaving 9 bases between them. CDR3 size: 13 residues. The CDR3 DNA follows: TGTGCCAGCAGCTTCTCGGGGGAAAACACCATATATTTT. This encodes CASSFSGENTIYF.

This clone was seen a single time. The V call is TRBV28, the J call TRBJ2-5; 7 nucleotides align to TRBD1. Germline values: CDR1 MDHEN, CDR2 SYDVKM. This CDR3 spans 16 amino acids. The ends lost 0 bases at V and 2 bases at J; junction bases unmatched: 6. This chain's CDR3 is CASSLWGTDRQETQYF. The CDR3 DNA reads TGTGCCAGCAGTTTATGGGGGACAGACAGGCAAGAGACCCAGTACTTC.

The rearrangement uses TRBV5-1 and TRBJ1-2; D is ambiguous. The CDR3 contains 13 residues. CDR1 SGHRS and CDR2 YFSETQ come from the germline V gene. V lost 0 bases, J lost 5 bases, and 8 bases lay in between. CDR3: CASSLEGGYGYTF. CDR3 DNA sequence: TGCGCCAGCAGCTTGGAGGGAGGGTATGGCTACACCTTC. Variable domain in full (rest from reference TRBV5-1 and TRBJ1-2): KAGVTQTPRYLIKTRGQQVTLSCSPISGHRSVSWYQQTPGQGLQFLFEYFSETQRNKGNFPGRFSGRQFSNSRSEMNVSTLELGDSALYLCASSLEGGYGYTFGSGTRLTVV.

This sequence joins TRBV28 and TRBJ2-5; D unclear. V was cut by 4 bases and J by 3 bases, with 6 bases left in between. The CDR3 covers 12 residues. Per germline, CDR1 MDHEN and CDR2 SYDVKM. The CDR3 sequence: CASSSSKETQYF. The CDR3 DNA reads as TGTGCCAGCAGTTCATCAAAAGAGACCCAGTACTTC.

This CDR3 reads CASSLGWTGPTNEKLFF. In DNA form, the CDR3 reads TGTGCCAGCAGCTTAGGATGGACAGGGCCAACTAATGAAAAACTGTTTTTT. The V call is TRBV7-9, the J call TRBJ1-4; TRBD1 matches 8 bases. CDR3 length: 17 residues. Germline CDR1 reads SEHNR; CDR2 reads FQNEAQ (reference sequence). J was trimmed by 0 bases and V by 1 base; bases with no gene match: 4.

This chain uses TRBV28 with TRBJ1-6, with 10 bases aligning to TRBD1. CDR1 and CDR2 (germline): MDHEN, SYDVKM. V was clipped by 6 bases and J by 10 bases; unmatched bases: 6. CDR3 length: 14 residues. CDR3 region: CASRDGQGGSPLHF. As DNA, the CDR3 is TGTGCCAGCAGGGACGGACAGGGGGGCTCACCCCTCCACTTT.